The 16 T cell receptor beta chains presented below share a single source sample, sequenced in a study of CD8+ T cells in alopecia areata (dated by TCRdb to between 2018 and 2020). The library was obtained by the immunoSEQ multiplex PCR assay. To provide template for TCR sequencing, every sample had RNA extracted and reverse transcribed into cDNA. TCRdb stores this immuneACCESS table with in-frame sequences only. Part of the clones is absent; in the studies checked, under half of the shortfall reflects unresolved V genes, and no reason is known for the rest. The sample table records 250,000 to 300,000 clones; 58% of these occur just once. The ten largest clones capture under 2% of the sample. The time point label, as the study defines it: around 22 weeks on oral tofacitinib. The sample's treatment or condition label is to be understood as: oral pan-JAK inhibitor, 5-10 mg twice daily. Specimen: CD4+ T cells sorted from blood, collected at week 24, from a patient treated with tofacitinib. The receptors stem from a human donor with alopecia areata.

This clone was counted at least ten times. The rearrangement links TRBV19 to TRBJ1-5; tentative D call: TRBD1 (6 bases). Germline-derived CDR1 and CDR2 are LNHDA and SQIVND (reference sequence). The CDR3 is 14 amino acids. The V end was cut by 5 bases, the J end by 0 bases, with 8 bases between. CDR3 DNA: TGTGCCAGTAGTGGGGACATTAGCAATCAGCCCCAGCATTTT. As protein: CASSGDISNQPQHF.

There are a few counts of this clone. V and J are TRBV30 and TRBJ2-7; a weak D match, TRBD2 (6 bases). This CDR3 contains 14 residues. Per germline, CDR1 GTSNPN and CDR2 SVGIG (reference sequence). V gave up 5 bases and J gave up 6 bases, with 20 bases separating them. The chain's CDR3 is CAWRLAERWGEQYF. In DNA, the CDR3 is TGTGCCTGGCGCTTAGCGGAAAGATGGGGCGAGCAGTACTTC.

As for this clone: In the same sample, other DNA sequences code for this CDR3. The CDR3 DNA reads TGTGCCAGCAGTGAAAACACTAGCAATGAGCAGTTCTTC. Encoded protein: CASSENTSNEQFF. This chain uses TRBV2 with TRBJ2-1; D perhaps matches TRBD2 (5 bases). The V end lost 2 bases, the J end lost 6 bases, and 8 bases lay between the germline ends. The CDR3 runs to 13 residues. Looked up from germline, CDR1 is SNHLY and CDR2 is FYNNEI.

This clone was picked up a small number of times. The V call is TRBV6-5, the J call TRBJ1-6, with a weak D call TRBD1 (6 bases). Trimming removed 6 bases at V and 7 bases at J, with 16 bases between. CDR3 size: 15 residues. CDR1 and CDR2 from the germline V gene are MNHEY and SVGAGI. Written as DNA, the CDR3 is TGTGCCAGCAGACTCACAGGGTGGGAAAATTCACCCCTCCACTTT. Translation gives CASRLTGWENSPLHF.

CDR3 sequence: CASSYNRDRGYTF. CDR3 coding DNA: TGTGCCAGCAGTTACAATAGGGACCGGGGCTACACCTTC. The gene calls are TRBV6-5 and TRBJ1-2, with D tentatively TRBD1 (5 bases). This CDR3 has 13 residues. Trimming took off 2 bases at V and 8 bases at J, with 12 bases between the two ends. From germline, CDR1 is MNHEY and CDR2 SVGAGI.

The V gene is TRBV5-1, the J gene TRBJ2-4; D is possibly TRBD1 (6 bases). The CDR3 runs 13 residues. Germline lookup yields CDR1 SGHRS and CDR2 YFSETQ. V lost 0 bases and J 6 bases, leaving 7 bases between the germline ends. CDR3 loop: CASSLEQGNIQYF. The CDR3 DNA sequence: TGCGCCAGCAGCTTGGAACAGGGAAACATTCAGTACTTC.

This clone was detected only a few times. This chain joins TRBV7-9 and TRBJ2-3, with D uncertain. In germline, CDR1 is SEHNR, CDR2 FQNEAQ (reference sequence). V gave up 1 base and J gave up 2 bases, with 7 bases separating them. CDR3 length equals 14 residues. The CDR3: CASSLGATTDTQYF. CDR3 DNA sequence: TGTGCCAGCAGCTTAGGAGCGACCACAGATACGCAGTATTTT.

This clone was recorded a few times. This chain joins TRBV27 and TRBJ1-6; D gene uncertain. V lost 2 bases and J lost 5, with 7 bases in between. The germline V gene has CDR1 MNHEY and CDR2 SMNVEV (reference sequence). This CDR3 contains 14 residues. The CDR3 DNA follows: TGTGCCAGCAGTTTACGAGGGAATAATTCACCCCTCCACTTT. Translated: CASSLRGNNSPLHF.

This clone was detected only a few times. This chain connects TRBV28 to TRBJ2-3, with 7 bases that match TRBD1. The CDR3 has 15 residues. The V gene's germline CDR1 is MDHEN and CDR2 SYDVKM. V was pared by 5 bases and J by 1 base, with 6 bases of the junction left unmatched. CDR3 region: CASSEYRGRTDTQYF. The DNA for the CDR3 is TGTGCCAGCAGTGAGTACAGGGGTCGCACAGATACGCAGTATTTT.

CDR3: CAWSRGTDTQYF. CDR3 nucleotides: TGTGCCTGGTCACGGGGGACAGATACGCAGTATTTT. The chain employs TRBV30 and TRBJ2-3, with D possibly TRBD2 on 6 matching bases. This CDR3 region has 12 residues. Trimming removed 5 bases at V and 3 bases at J, with 9 bases between. Germline CDR1 GTSNPN, CDR2 SVGIG (reference sequence).

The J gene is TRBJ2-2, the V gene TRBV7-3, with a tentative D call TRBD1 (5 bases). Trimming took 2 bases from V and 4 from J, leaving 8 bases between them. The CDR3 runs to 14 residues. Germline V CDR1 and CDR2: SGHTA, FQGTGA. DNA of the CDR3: TGTGCCAGCAGCTTAGGGCAGGGCACCGGGGAGCTGTTTTTT. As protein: CASSLGQGTGELFF.

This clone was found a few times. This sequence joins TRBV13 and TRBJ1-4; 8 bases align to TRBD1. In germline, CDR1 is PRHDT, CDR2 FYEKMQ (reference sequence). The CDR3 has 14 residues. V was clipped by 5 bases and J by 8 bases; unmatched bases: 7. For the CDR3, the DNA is TGTGCCAGCAGCCTTCGGACAGGGCAGGAAAAACTGTTTTTT. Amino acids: CASSLRTGQEKLFF. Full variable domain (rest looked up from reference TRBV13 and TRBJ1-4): AAGVIQSPRHLIKEKRETATLKCYPIPRHDTVYWYQQGPGQDPQFLISFYEKMQSDKGSIPDRFSAQQFSDYHSELNMSSLELGDSALYFCASSLRTGQEKLFFGSGTQLSVL.

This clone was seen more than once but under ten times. The CDR3 DNA reads as TGCGCCAGCAGCGAAGAGAGAGGGGACTATGGCTACACCTTC. This gives the protein CASSEERGDYGYTF. The chain joins TRBV5-1 to TRBJ1-2; D may be TRBD1 (5 bases). The V gene lost 4 bases and the J gene lost 3 bases, with 13 bases spanning the gap. CDR3 length: 14 amino acids. Germline values: CDR1 SGHRS, CDR2 YFSETQ.

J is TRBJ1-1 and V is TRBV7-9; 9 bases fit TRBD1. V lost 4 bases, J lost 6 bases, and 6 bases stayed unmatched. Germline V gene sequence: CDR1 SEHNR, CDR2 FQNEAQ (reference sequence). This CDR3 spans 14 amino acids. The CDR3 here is CASSSQQGAAEAFF. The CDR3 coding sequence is TGTGCCAGCAGCTCCCAACAGGGGGCGGCTGAAGCTTTCTTT.

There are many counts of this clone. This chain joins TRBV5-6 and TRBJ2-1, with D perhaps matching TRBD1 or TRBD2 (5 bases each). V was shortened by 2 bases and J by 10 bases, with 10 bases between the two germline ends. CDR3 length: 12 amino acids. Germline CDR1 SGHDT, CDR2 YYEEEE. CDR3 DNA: TGTGCCAGCAGCTTCGGGGACCGCGAGCAGTTCTTC. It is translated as CASSFGDREQFF.

CDR3 in DNA: TGCGCCAGCAGCCAAGGAGACACCCTTCGGGGGGCGTATGGCTACACCTTC. Encoded protein: CASSQGDTLRGAYGYTF. This chain uses TRBV4-1 with TRBJ1-2; D possibly corresponds to TRBD1 (6 bases). Deletions cut 1 base from V and 5 bases from J, with 20 bases between. The CDR3 is 17 amino acids. The germline V gene encodes CDR1 MGHRA and CDR2 YSYEKL.